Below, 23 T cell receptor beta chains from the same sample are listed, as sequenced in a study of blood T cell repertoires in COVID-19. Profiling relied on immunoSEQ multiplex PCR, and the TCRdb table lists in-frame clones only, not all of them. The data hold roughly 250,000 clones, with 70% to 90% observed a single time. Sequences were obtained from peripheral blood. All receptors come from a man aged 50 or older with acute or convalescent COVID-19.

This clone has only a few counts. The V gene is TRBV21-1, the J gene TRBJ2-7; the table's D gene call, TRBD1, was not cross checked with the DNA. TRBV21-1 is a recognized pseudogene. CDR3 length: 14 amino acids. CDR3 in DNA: TGTGCCAGCAGCAAACCGGGACAAGCCTACGAGCAGTACTTC. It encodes CASSKPGQAYEQYF.

The CDR3 sequence: CASTTAGRGLTEAFF. The CDR3 coding sequence is TGTGCCAGCACCACCGCTGGCAGGGGGCTAACTGAAGCTTTCTTT. The chain combines TRBV6-5 with TRBJ1-1; 8 bases align to TRBD1. In germline, CDR1 is MNHEY, CDR2 SVGAGI. The V gene end was trimmed by 7 bases and the J gene end by 5 bases; junction bases not matched to a gene: 12. The CDR3 runs to 15 residues.

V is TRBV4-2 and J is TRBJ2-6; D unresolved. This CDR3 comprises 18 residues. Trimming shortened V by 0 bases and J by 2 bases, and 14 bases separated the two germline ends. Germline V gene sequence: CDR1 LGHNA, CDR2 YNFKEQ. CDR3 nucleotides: TGTGCCAGCAGCCAAGAGTCAGCGCCCGGAACTGGGGCCAACGTCCTGACTTTC. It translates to CASSQESAPGTGANVLTF.

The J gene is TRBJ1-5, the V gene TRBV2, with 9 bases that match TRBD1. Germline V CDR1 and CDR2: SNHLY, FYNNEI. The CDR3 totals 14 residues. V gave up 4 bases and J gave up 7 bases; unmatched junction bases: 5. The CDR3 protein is CASSGDREIQPQHF. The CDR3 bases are TGTGCCAGCAGTGGGGACAGGGAGATACAGCCCCAGCATTTT.

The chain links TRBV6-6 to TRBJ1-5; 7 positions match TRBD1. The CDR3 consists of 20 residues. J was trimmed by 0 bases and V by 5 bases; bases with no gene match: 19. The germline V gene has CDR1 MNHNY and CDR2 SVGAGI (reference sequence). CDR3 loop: CASSQTSRGYGVFSNQPQHF. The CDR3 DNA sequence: TGTGCCAGCAGTCAAACAAGCAGGGGGTATGGGGTTTTTAGCAATCAGCCCCAGCATTTT.

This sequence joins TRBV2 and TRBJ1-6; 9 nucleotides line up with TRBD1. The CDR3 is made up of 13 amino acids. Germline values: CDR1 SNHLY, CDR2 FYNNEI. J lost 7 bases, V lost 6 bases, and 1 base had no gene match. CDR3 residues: CASRGTGNSPLHF. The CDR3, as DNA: TGTGCCAGCAGGGGGACAGGGAATTCACCCCTCCACTTT.

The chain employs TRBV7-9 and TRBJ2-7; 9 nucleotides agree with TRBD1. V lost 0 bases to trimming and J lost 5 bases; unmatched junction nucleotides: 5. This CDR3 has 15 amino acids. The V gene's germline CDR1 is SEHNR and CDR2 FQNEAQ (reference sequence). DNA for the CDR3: TGTGCCAGCAGCTTAGCGGGGACAGGGCACGACGAGCAGTACTTC. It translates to CASSLAGTGHDEQYF.

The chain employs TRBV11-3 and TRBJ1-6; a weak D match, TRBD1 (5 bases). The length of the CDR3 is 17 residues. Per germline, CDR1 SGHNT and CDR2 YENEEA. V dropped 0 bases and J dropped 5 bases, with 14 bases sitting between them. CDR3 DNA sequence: TGTGCCAGCAGCTTAGATTCCCGCCAGGGTAATAATTCACCCCTCCACTTT. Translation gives CASSLDSRQGNNSPLHF.

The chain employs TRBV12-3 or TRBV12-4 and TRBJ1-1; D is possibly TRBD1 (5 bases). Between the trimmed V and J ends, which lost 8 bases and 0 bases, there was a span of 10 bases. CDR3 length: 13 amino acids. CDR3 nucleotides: TGTGCCAGCCGCGGGGCGGTGAACACTGAAGCTTTCTTT. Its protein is CASRGAVNTEAFF.

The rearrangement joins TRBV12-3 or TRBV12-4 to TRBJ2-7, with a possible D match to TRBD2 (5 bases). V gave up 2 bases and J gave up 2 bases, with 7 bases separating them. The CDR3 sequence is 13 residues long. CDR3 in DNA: TGTGCCAGCAGTTTACCGGGAACCTACGAGCAGTACTTC. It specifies CASSLPGTYEQYF.

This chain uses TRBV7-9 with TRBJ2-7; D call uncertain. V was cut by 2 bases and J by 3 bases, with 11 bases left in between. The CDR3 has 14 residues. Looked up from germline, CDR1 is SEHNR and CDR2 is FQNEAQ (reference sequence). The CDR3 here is CASSLLGQDYEQYF. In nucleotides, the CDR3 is TGTGCCAGCAGCTTACTAGGCCAAGACTACGAGCAGTACTTC. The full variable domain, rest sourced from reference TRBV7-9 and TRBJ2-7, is DTGVSQNPRHKITKRGQNVTFRCDPISEHNRLYWYRQTLGQGPEFLTYFQNEAQLEKSRLLSDRFSAERPKGSFSTLEIQRTEQGDSAMYLCASSLLGQDYEQYFGPGTRLTVT.

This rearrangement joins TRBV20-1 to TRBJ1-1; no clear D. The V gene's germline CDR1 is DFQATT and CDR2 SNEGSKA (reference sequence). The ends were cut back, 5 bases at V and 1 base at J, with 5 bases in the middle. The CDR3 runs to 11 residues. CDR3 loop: CSAQWNTEAFF. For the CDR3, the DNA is TGCAGTGCTCAATGGAACACTGAAGCTTTCTTT.

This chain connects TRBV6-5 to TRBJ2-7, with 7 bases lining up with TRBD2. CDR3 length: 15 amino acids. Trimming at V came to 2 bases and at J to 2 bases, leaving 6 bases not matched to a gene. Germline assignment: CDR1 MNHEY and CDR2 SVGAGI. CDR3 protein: CASSYGGLPTYEQYF. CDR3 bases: TGTGCCAGCAGTTACGGGGGACTACCTACCTACGAGCAGTACTTC.

CDR3 coding DNA: TGCAGCGTTGGGACTACCCGCTCCTACAATGAGCAGTTCTTC. Protein sequence: CSVGTTRSYNEQFF. The V gene is TRBV29-1, the J gene TRBJ2-1, with D perhaps matching TRBD2 (6 bases). V lost 4 bases, J lost 0 bases, and 10 bases lay in between. The length of the CDR3 is 14 residues. CDR1 and CDR2 from the germline V gene are SQVTM and ANQGSEA.

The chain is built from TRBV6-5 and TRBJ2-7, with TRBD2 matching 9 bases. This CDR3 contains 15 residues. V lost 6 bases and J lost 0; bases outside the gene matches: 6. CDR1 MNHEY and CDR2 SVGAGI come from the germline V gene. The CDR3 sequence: CASSLVSGSSYEQYF. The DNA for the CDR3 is TGTGCCAGCAGCCTCGTTAGCGGGAGCTCCTACGAGCAGTACTTC.

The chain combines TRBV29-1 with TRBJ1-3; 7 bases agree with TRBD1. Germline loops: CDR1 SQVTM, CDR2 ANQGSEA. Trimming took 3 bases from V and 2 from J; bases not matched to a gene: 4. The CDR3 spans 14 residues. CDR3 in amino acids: CSVETGFTGNTIYF. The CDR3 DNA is TGCAGCGTTGAGACAGGGTTTACTGGAAACACCATATATTTT.

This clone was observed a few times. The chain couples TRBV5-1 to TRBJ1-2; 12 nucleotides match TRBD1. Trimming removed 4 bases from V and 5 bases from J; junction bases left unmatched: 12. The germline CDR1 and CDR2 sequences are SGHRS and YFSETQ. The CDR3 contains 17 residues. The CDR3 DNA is TGCGCCAGCAGCCAACAGGCCGGGACAGGGGGCCGGTATGGCTACACCTTC. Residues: CASSQQAGTGGRYGYTF.

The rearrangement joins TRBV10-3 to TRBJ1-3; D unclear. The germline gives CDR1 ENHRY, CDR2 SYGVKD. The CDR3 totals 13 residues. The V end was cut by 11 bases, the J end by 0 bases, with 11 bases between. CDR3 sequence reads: CASTALSGNTIYF. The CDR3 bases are TGTGCCTCCACTGCTCTCTCTGGAAACACCATATATTTT.

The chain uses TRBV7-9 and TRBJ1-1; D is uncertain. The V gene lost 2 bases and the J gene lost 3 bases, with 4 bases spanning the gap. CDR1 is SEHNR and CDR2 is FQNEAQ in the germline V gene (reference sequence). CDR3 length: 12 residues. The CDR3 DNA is TGTGCCAGCAGCTTACCCGACACTGAAGCTTTCTTT. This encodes CASSLPDTEAFF.

CDR3: CASSAGQANYGYTF. In DNA form, the CDR3 reads TGTGCCAGTAGTGCCGGACAGGCTAACTATGGCTACACCTTC. This rearrangement joins TRBV19 to TRBJ1-2; 7 positions match TRBD1. From germline, CDR1 is LNHDA and CDR2 SQIVND (reference sequence). This CDR3 has 14 residues. V lost 5 bases to trimming and J lost 0 bases; unmatched junction nucleotides: 3.

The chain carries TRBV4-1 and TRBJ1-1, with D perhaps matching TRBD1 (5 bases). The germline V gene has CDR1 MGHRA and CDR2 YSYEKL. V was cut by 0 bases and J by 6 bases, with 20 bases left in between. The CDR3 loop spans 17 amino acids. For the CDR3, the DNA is TGCGCCAGCAGCCAAGATTTACCCAGGGCAGCCGAGGCTGAAGCTTTCTTT. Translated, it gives CASSQDLPRAAEAEAFF.

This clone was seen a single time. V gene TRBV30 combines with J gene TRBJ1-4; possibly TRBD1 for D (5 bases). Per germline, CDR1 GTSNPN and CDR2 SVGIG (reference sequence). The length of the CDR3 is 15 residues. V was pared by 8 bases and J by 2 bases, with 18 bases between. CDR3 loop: CAARRGFRTNEKLFF. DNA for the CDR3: TGTGCCGCTAGGCGGGGGTTTAGGACTAATGAAAAACTGTTTTTT.

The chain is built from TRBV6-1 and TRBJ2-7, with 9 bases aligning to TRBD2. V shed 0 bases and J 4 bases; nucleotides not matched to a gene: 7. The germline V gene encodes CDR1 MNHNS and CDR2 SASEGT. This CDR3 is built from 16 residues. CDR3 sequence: CASSEARGGVGYEQYF. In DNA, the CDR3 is TGTGCCAGCAGTGAAGCGCGGGGGGGAGTAGGGTACGAGCAGTACTTC.